This record looks at one T cell receptor (beta chain) sequence and its context. Its antigen is still unknown. The data were obtained in a study of PD-1 blockade in classical Hodgkin lymphoma. Study results and limitations: Newly diagnosed patients were said to have less baseline TCR diversity than healthy donors did. Newly diagnosed patients and complete responders had comparable diversity at baseline.

TCRdb keeps only in-frame clones here, not all; method: immunoSEQ multiplex PCR. The sample has over 25,000 clones; nearly 80% are singletons. All patients relapsed after autologous stem cell transplantation, and brentuximab vedotin exposure varied. Germline assignment: CDR1 MNHNS and CDR2 SASEGT. Trimming removed 6 bases from V and 0 bases from J; junction bases left unmatched: 5. This CDR3 is 15 amino acids long. The sequences come from peripheral blood mononuclear cells (PBMCs), collected before the second cycle of nivolumab. J is TRBJ2-3 and V is TRBV6-1; TRBD2 matches at 8 bases. This clonotype was obtained from a human donor with classical Hodgkin lymphoma. The CDR3 here is CASSWTSRSTDTQYF. In nucleotides, the CDR3 is TGTGCCAGCAGCTGGACTAGCCGTAGCACAGATACGCAGTATTTT.